Listed below are T cell receptor beta chains from one sample, sequenced in a study of T cell responses to AZD1222 COVID-19 vaccine. Method: immunoSEQ multiplex PCR; TCRdb's copy keeps in-frame clones and lacks some. The sample lists about 100,000 clones; roughly 90% were seen once. This material consisted of peripheral blood, taken on day 0 of MenACWY control vaccination. The receptors stem from an adult in good health. Each CDR3 is given with its conserved first and last residue. The D gene is left open where the match is weak. The size field is filled for only some rows; it gives once, few, many or a size class.

j_call clone_size d_call v_call cdr3_nt cdr3_aa
TRBJ1-2 - TRBD1 TRBV7-9 TGTGCCAGCAGCTTCGCAGGGGACAGGGGGCGGTGGTATGGCTACACCTTC CASSFAGDRGRWYGYTF
TRBJ2-3 - - TRBV7-6 TGTGCCAGCAGCTTAATGGCGGGGCATTACACAGATACGCAGTATTTT CASSLMAGHYTDTQYF
TRBJ1-2 few TRBD1 TRBV5-1 TGCGCCAGCAGCGGCCCGGGACAGGGGTTGGATGGCTACACCTTC CASSGPGQGLDGYTF
TRBJ1-2 - - TRBV28 TGTGCCAGCAGTTTAGGTCAGGGGAGCGGTGGCTACACCTTC CASSLGQGSGGYTF
TRBJ1-5 - - TRBV18 TGTGCCAGCTCACCACTGGCGGGGGCCGGCAATCAGCCCCAGCATTTT CASSPLAGAGNQPQHF
TRBJ2-3 - - TRBV5-6 TGTGCCAGCAGCTTCTACGATACGCAGTATTTT CASSFYDTQYF
TRBJ1-1 - TRBD1 TRBV7-3 TGTGCCAGCAGCTTATCAGGACAGGGAGGAATCACTGAAGCTTTCTTT CASSLSGQGGITEAFF
TRBJ1-4 - - TRBV14 TGTGCCAGCAGCCAAGTCAGTGAAAAACTGTTTTTT CASSQVSEKLFF
TRBJ1-4 few TRBD1 TRBV7-2 TGTGCCAGCAGCATCAGACAGGGATCGAATGAAAAACTGTTTTTT CASSIRQGSNEKLFF
TRBJ2-1 - TRBD1 TRBV28 TGTGCCAGCAGTGAGGACAGGGCCCACAATGAGCAGTTCTTC CASSEDRAHNEQFF
TRBJ1-2 - - TRBV7-3 TGTGCCAGCAGCTTATCCCCTAACTATGGCTACACCTTC CASSLSPNYGYTF
TRBJ1-6 - - TRBV5-1 TGCGCCAGCGCCGACCGACTTAATTCACCCCTCCACTTT CASADRLNSPLHF
TRBJ1-5 - - TRBV5-5 TGTGCCAGCAGCTTGGACGGGGAGGGAAATCAGCCCCAGCATTTT CASSLDGEGNQPQHF
TRBJ1-5 once - TRBV15 TGTGCCACCAGCAGAGTAATGGGGGCTAGCAATCAGCCCCAGCATTTT CATSRVMGASNQPQHF
TRBJ1-4 - - TRBV4-2 TGTGCCAGCAGCCTAAAGCAGGGGACTTTGATAGGGGGTATGCATGAAAAACTGTTTTTT CASSLKQGTLIGGMHEKLFF
TRBJ2-6 once TRBD1 TRBV14 TGTGCCAGCAGCCGACTAGGGACAGGCTACCTCTCTGGGGCCAACGTCCTGACTTTC CASSRLGTGYLSGANVLTF
TRBJ1-1 - - TRBV14 TGTGCCAGCAGCCAAGATCAGCGTTACACTGAAGCTTTCTTT CASSQDQRYTEAFF
TRBJ1-4 - TRBD1 TRBV19 TGTGCCAGTTCCAAGGGGGCGATTAATGAAAAACTGTTTTTT CASSKGAINEKLFF
TRBJ1-6 - TRBD1 TRBV3-1/TRBV3-2 TGTGCCAGCAGCCGACCCCGTGGGACAGGTAATTCACCCCTCCACTTT CASSRPRGTGNSPLHF
TRBJ1-1 - TRBD1 TRBV11-2 TGTGCCAGCAGCGGACAGGGGGACACTGAAGCTTTCTTT CASSGQGDTEAFF
TRBJ1-5 - - TRBV15 TGTGCCACCAGCAGAGATTCGGGCAGGGTGGGTCAGCCCCAGCATTTT CATSRDSGRVGQPQHF
TRBJ1-3 - - TRBV4-2 TGTGCCAGCAGCCAAGAATTCGGAGATTCTGGAAACACCATATATTTT CASSQEFGDSGNTIYF
TRBJ1-4 - - TRBV3-1/TRBV3-2 TGTGCCAGCAGCCCCCGTGCGGGGGGGTTGGAAAAACTGTTTTTT CASSPRAGGLEKLFF
TRBJ1-5 - TRBD1 TRBV19 TGTGCCAGTAGTATGTCAGGGACAGGGTTGGGCAATCAGCCCCAGCATTTT CASSMSGTGLGNQPQHF
TRBJ1-1 - TRBD1 TRBV5-4 TGTGCCAGCAGCTATCAGGGGGGCACTGAAGCTTTCTTT CASSYQGGTEAFF
TRBJ1-6 - - TRBV7-3 TGTGCCAGCAGCTTAAGAGGGCGGGGGAGTTCACCCCTCCACTTT CASSLRGRGSSPLHF
TRBJ1-2 - TRBD1 TRBV15 TGTGCCACCAGCACGGAGGGACAGGGCTATGGCTACACCTTC CATSTEGQGYGYTF
TRBJ1-5 - - TRBV19 TGTGCCAGTAGTGACCAGGCTAATCAGCCCCAGCATTTT CASSDQANQPQHF
TRBJ2-7 - - TRBV18 TGTGCCAGCTCACCGCTCGGCCAGGACACCTACGAGCAGTACTTC CASSPLGQDTYEQYF
TRBJ1-1 - - TRBV7-2 TGTGCCAGCAGCCCCACCACATGGGCGAACACTGAAGCTTTCTTT CASSPTTWANTEAFF
TRBJ1-3 - - TRBV7-9 TGTGCCAGCAGCTTAGGAGGCCACAGCTCTGGAAACACCATATATTTT CASSLGGHSSGNTIYF
TRBJ1-1 - - TRBV27 TGTGCCAGCAGTTTAAGGGACACCCTGAACACTGAAGCTTTCTTT CASSLRDTLNTEAFF
TRBJ2-3 - TRBD2 TRBV24-1 TGTGCCACAAGCGGGGCCCTCACAGATACGCAGTATTTT CATSGALTDTQYF
TRBJ1-2 - - TRBV14 TGTGCCAGCAGCCAAGAGAGGTTTTATGGCTACACCTTC CASSQERFYGYTF
TRBJ1-5 once - TRBV7-6 TGTGCCAGCAGCTTAGCATCGGGGGTCAATCAGCCCCAGCATTTT CASSLASGVNQPQHF
TRBJ1-1 once TRBD1 TRBV6-5 TGTGCCAGCACATGGACAGGGGTGAACACTGAAGCTTTCTTT CASTWTGVNTEAFF
TRBJ2-7 - - TRBV9 TGTGCCAGCAGCGCAACGTCGGGTGCCTACGAGCAGTACTTC CASSATSGAYEQYF
TRBJ1-2 once - TRBV6-5 TGTGCCAGCAGTTACTCCTTAGCAGGGAAGAACTATGGCTACACCTTC CASSYSLAGKNYGYTF
TRBJ1-6 - - TRBV2 TGTGCCAGCAGTGAATCGACGAGAAATTCAGCCCTCCACTTT CASSESTRNSALHF
TRBJ2-2 - - TRBV11-3 TGTGCCAGCAGCCCCTTTGGTCCGGGGGCGAGCACCGGGGAGCTGTTTTTT CASSPFGPGASTGELFF
TRBJ2-5 - - TRBV5-1 TGCGCCAGCAGCTTGGTAGGGACGGCTCAAGAGACCCAGTACTTC CASSLVGTAQETQYF
TRBJ1-6 few TRBD1 TRBV7-8 TGTGCCAGCAGCTTAGCGAGGGACAGCCTTAATTCACCCCTCCACTTT CASSLARDSLNSPLHF
TRBJ1-1 - TRBD1 TRBV6-2/TRBV6-3 TGTGCCAGCAGCAAAGGACAGGGGGCTTGGACTGAAGCTTTCTTT CASSKGQGAWTEAFF
TRBJ2-5 - TRBD1 TRBV27 TGTGCCAGCAGTATAACCCGGGACAGTAGACGGCCAGAGACCCAGTACTTC CASSITRDSRRPETQYF
TRBJ2-2 - TRBD1 TRBV29-1 TGCAGCGTTGGGGAGCAGGGGGCGACCGGGGAGCTGTTTTTT CSVGEQGATGELFF
TRBJ1-1 - - TRBV6-5 TGTGCCAGCACCCAAAGGGGGAGGATGGCTGAAGCTTTCTTT CASTQRGRMAEAFF
TRBJ1-1 - - TRBV18 TGTGCCAGCTCAAGATCGGCACCCATGAACACTGAAGCTTTCTTT CASSRSAPMNTEAFF
TRBJ1-2 - - TRBV6-6 TGTGCCAGCACCACGATGGGCCTAAACTATGGCTACACCTTC CASTTMGLNYGYTF
TRBJ1-2 - - TRBV19 TGTGCCAGTACCGCCCGGGAGTCTAATGGCTACACCTTC CASTARESNGYTF
TRBJ2-3 - - TRBV28 TGTGCCAGCAGCCTCCGGCAGGGAACAGATACGCAGTATTTT CASSLRQGTDTQYF
TRBJ1-4 - - TRBV4-1 TGCGCCAGCAGCCAAAGTGGAGGGGCAGGATCTAATGAAAAACTGTTTTTT CASSQSGGAGSNEKLFF
TRBJ1-1 - - TRBV5-8 TGTGCCAGCAGGGCGGGAATTCGGAACACTGAAGCTTTCTTT CASRAGIRNTEAFF
TRBJ2-3 - TRBD2 TRBV28 TGTGCCAGCAGTTTGGGGACAGCTAGCGGGGCATCAGATACGCAGTATTTT CASSLGTASGASDTQYF
TRBJ2-3 - - TRBV4-3 TGCGCCAGCAGCCAAGCAGTCGACTGGGAGTCTCAGACAGATACGCAGTATTTT CASSQAVDWESQTDTQYF